These T cell receptor beta chains were read from a single sample in a study of T cells after yellow fever vaccination. TCRdb re-derived calls from the 5' RACE reads in MiXCR, one entry per CDR3 protein. Of over 45,000 distinct CDR3 sequences in the sample, approximately 7% were seen once. Sequences were derived from CD8+ T cells sorted from PBMCs, sampled on the day of the first yellow fever vaccination. These receptor sequences come from a man between 18 and 29 years old who received the YFV17D yellow fever vaccine. The CDR3 runs from the conserved cysteine through the conserved F or W. A D gene is named only where the DNA matches it firmly. Expanded clones are given a class, and other clones once, few, many or no size at all.

abundance: -
j_gene: TRBJ2-5
v_gene: TRBV20-1
d_gene: TRBD1
CDR3aa: CSAETGPQETQYF
CDR3nt: TGCAGTGCGGAGACAGGGCCCCAAGAGACCCAGTACTTC

abundance: few
j_gene: TRBJ2-5
v_gene: TRBV7-8
d_gene: TRBD2
CDR3aa: CASSYYREDGTQYF
CDR3nt: TGTGCCAGCAGTTATTACCGGGAGGACGGGACCCAGTACTTC

abundance: -
j_gene: TRBJ1-6
v_gene: TRBV9
d_gene: -
CDR3aa: CASSVGNSPLHF
CDR3nt: TGTGCCAGCAGCGTTGGCAATTCACCCCTCCACTTT

abundance: many
j_gene: TRBJ2-1
v_gene: TRBV5-6
d_gene: -
CDR3aa: CASSLDYNEQFF
CDR3nt: TGTGCCAGCAGCTTGGACTACAATGAGCAGTTCTTC

abundance: -
j_gene: TRBJ2-1
v_gene: TRBV20-1
d_gene: -
CDR3aa: CSASHTLGLARGHEQFF
CDR3nt: TGCAGTGCTAGTCACACTTTAGGACTCGCCAGAGGTCATGAGCAGTTCTTC

abundance: many
j_gene: TRBJ2-7
v_gene: TRBV6-5
d_gene: TRBD1
CDR3aa: CASSYGTGALEQYF
CDR3nt: TGTGCCAGCAGTTATGGGACAGGGGCCCTCGAGCAGTACTTC

abundance: -
j_gene: TRBJ2-5
v_gene: TRBV6-2/TRBV6-3
d_gene: -
CDR3aa: CASSGNQETQYF
CDR3nt: TGTGCCAGCTCGGGGAACCAAGAGACCCAGTACTTC

abundance: few
j_gene: TRBJ1-1
v_gene: TRBV5-1
d_gene: -
CDR3aa: CASSLYGDTEAFF
CDR3nt: TGCGCCAGCAGCTTGTACGGGGACACTGAAGCTTTCTTT

abundance: -
j_gene: TRBJ2-5
v_gene: TRBV7-9
d_gene: -
CDR3aa: CATSLLFTQEIQYF
CDR3nt: TGTGCCACCAGCTTACTTTTTACTCAAGAGATCCAGTACTTC

abundance: few
j_gene: TRBJ2-1
v_gene: TRBV5-1
d_gene: -
CDR3aa: CASSLDGTEQFF
CDR3nt: TGCGCCAGCAGCTTGGACGGGACTGAGCAGTTCTTC

abundance: many
j_gene: TRBJ1-1
v_gene: TRBV2
d_gene: -
CDR3aa: CASSEAAFF
CDR3nt: TGTGCCAGCAGTGAAGCAGCTTTCTTT

abundance: -
j_gene: TRBJ1-1
v_gene: TRBV6-2/TRBV6-3
d_gene: -
CDR3aa: CASRPGAGVTEAFF
CDR3nt: TGTGCCAGCAGGCCGGGGGCAGGGGTGACTGAAGCTTTCTTT

abundance: many
j_gene: TRBJ2-3
v_gene: TRBV29-1
d_gene: TRBD1
CDR3aa: CSVATGETDTQYF
CDR3nt: TGCAGCGTTGCGACAGGGGAGACAGATACGCAGTATTTT

abundance: -
j_gene: TRBJ1-1
v_gene: TRBV7-2
d_gene: -
CDR3aa: CASSLTTGWNTEAFF
CDR3nt: TGTGCCAGCAGCTTAACGACAGGCTGGAACACTGAAGCTTTCTTT

abundance: many
j_gene: TRBJ2-1
v_gene: TRBV7-8
d_gene: TRBD2
CDR3aa: CASSLDGGAANNEQFF
CDR3nt: TGTGCCAGCAGCTTAGACGGGGGGGCTGCAAACAATGAGCAGTTCTTC

abundance: -
j_gene: TRBJ2-5
v_gene: TRBV6-1
d_gene: TRBD2
CDR3aa: CASSLTSGGKTQYF
CDR3nt: TGTGCCAGCAGCCTCACTAGCGGGGGAAAGACCCAGTACTTC

abundance: -
j_gene: TRBJ1-5
v_gene: TRBV19
d_gene: -
CDR3aa: CASTSTENQPQHF
CDR3nt: TGTGCCAGTACCTCGACCGAGAATCAGCCCCAGCATTTT

abundance: -
j_gene: TRBJ2-7
v_gene: TRBV11-1
d_gene: -
CDR3aa: CASSLENPYEQYF
CDR3nt: TGTGCCAGCAGCTTAGAGAATCCCTACGAGCAGTACTTC

abundance: few
j_gene: TRBJ2-1
v_gene: TRBV11-3
d_gene: TRBD2
CDR3aa: CASSPAASGGQYNEQFF
CDR3nt: TGTGCCAGCAGCCCCGCGGCTAGCGGGGGCCAATACAATGAGCAGTTCTTC

abundance: many
j_gene: TRBJ2-1
v_gene: TRBV27
d_gene: -
CDR3aa: CASSAGPYNEQFF
CDR3nt: TGTGCCAGCAGTGCTGGACCGTACAATGAGCAGTTCTTC

abundance: -
j_gene: TRBJ1-2
v_gene: TRBV12-3/TRBV12-4
d_gene: TRBD1
CDR3aa: CASGDRGWDGYTF
CDR3nt: TGTGCCAGCGGGGACAGGGGATGGGATGGCTACACCTTC

abundance: few
j_gene: TRBJ2-5
v_gene: TRBV6-4
d_gene: -
CDR3aa: CASSDSYGKTQYF
CDR3nt: TGTGCCAGCAGTGACTCGTACGGGAAGACCCAGTACTTC

abundance: many
j_gene: TRBJ2-2
v_gene: TRBV20-1
d_gene: -
CDR3aa: CSARAGNTGELFF
CDR3nt: TGCAGTGCTAGGGCAGGGAACACCGGGGAGCTGTTTTTT

abundance: -
j_gene: TRBJ1-5
v_gene: TRBV6-4
d_gene: -
CDR3aa: CASSDSAGGNQPQHF
CDR3nt: TGTGCCAGCAGTGACTCGGCAGGGGGCAATCAGCCCCAGCATTTT

abundance: few
j_gene: TRBJ2-4
v_gene: TRBV3-1
d_gene: -
CDR3aa: CASSQGVRVAKNIQYF
CDR3nt: TGTGCCAGCAGCCAAGGGGTCCGAGTCGCCAAAAACATTCAGTACTTC

abundance: many
j_gene: TRBJ2-7
v_gene: TRBV5-1
d_gene: TRBD1
CDR3aa: CASSPRDRVIGSSEQYF
CDR3nt: TGCGCCAGCAGCCCCCGGGACAGGGTCATAGGATCTTCCGAGCAGTACTTC

abundance: many
j_gene: TRBJ2-1
v_gene: TRBV6-2/TRBV6-3
d_gene: -
CDR3aa: CASSPDAGEQFF
CDR3nt: TGTGCCAGCAGCCCTGACGCGGGTGAGCAGTTCTTC

abundance: -
j_gene: TRBJ1-1
v_gene: TRBV20-1
d_gene: -
CDR3aa: CSASSGETEAFF
CDR3nt: TGCAGTGCTAGTTCAGGGGAGACTGAAGCTTTCTTT

abundance: -
j_gene: TRBJ1-4
v_gene: TRBV4-1
d_gene: -
CDR3aa: CASSQVGQDGEKLFF
CDR3nt: TGCGCCAGCAGCCAAGTGGGTCAGGACGGCGAAAAACTGTTTTTT

abundance: few
j_gene: TRBJ1-5
v_gene: TRBV4-1
d_gene: -
CDR3aa: CASSQEGISNQPQHF
CDR3nt: TGCGCCAGCAGCCAAGAGGGGATCAGCAATCAGCCCCAGCATTTT

abundance: few
j_gene: TRBJ2-2
v_gene: TRBV6-5
d_gene: TRBD2
CDR3aa: CASSYTGGRGGELFF
CDR3nt: TGTGCCAGCAGTTACACGGGGGGGCGAGGCGGGGAGCTGTTTTTT

abundance: few
j_gene: TRBJ2-3
v_gene: TRBV11-2
d_gene: TRBD2
CDR3aa: CASSLDLASGVGDTQYF
CDR3nt: TGTGCCAGCAGCTTAGATTTAGCTAGCGGGGTAGGGGATACGCAGTATTTT

abundance: few
j_gene: TRBJ2-3
v_gene: TRBV20-1
d_gene: TRBD2
CDR3aa: CRVGTSGGTDTQYF
CDR3nt: TGCAGGGTTGGGACTAGCGGGGGAACAGATACGCAGTATTTT

abundance: few
j_gene: TRBJ2-1
v_gene: TRBV10-3
d_gene: -
CDR3aa: CAIFQGGTREQFF
CDR3nt: TGTGCCATCTTCCAGGGGGGGACTCGGGAGCAGTTCTTC

abundance: many
j_gene: TRBJ2-7
v_gene: TRBV10-1
d_gene: TRBD2
CDR3aa: CASSDLRGGHYEQYF
CDR3nt: TGCGCCAGCAGTGACCTACGGGGGGGCCATTACGAGCAGTACTTC

abundance: -
j_gene: TRBJ2-7
v_gene: TRBV6-2/TRBV6-3
d_gene: -
CDR3aa: CASSYDPKSGFDSYEQYF
CDR3nt: TGTGCCAGCAGTTACGACCCTAAAAGCGGGTTTGACTCCTACGAGCAGTACTTC

abundance: many
j_gene: TRBJ2-3
v_gene: TRBV12-3/TRBV12-4
d_gene: -
CDR3aa: CASSFPGTDTQYF
CDR3nt: TGTGCCAGCAGTTTTCCCGGTACTGATACGCAGTATTTT

abundance: few
j_gene: TRBJ1-2
v_gene: TRBV27
d_gene: TRBD1
CDR3aa: CASSFTGGAGYTF
CDR3nt: TGTGCCAGCAGTTTTACAGGGGGCGCGGGCTACACCTTC

abundance: many
j_gene: TRBJ2-2
v_gene: TRBV6-4
d_gene: TRBD2
CDR3aa: CASSDSSGGTGELFF
CDR3nt: TGTGCCAGCAGTGACTCTAGCGGGGGCACCGGGGAGCTGTTTTTT

abundance: few
j_gene: TRBJ2-6
v_gene: TRBV6-5
d_gene: -
CDR3aa: CASRRGSGANVLTF
CDR3nt: TGTGCCAGCAGGAGGGGGTCCGGGGCCAACGTCCTGACTTTC

abundance: few
j_gene: TRBJ2-5
v_gene: TRBV28
d_gene: TRBD2
CDR3aa: CASSLGAAGGTPEETQYF
CDR3nt: TGTGCCAGCAGTTTGGGGGCCGCGGGGGGAACTCCTGAAGAGACCCAGTACTTC

abundance: few
j_gene: TRBJ2-7
v_gene: TRBV11-2
d_gene: TRBD2
CDR3aa: CASSLRHPGLFKTYEQYF
CDR3nt: TGTGCCAGCAGCTTACGTCATCCGGGACTATTCAAGACCTACGAGCAGTACTTC

abundance: many
j_gene: TRBJ2-7
v_gene: TRBV7-8
d_gene: TRBD1
CDR3aa: CASSWDRGVTYEQYF
CDR3nt: TGTGCCAGCAGCTGGGACAGGGGGGTTACCTACGAGCAGTACTTC

abundance: -
j_gene: TRBJ2-2
v_gene: TRBV15
d_gene: TRBD1
CDR3aa: CATSRDRATGGPTGELFF
CDR3nt: TGTGCCACCAGCAGAGATCGGGCGACAGGGGGCCCCACCGGGGAGCTGTTTTTT

abundance: few
j_gene: TRBJ1-1
v_gene: TRBV11-2
d_gene: -
CDR3aa: CASSGPGIEAFF
CDR3nt: TGTGCCAGCAGCGGCCCGGGAATTGAAGCTTTCTTT

abundance: -
j_gene: TRBJ2-5
v_gene: TRBV20-1
d_gene: -
CDR3aa: CRAGRNQETQYF
CDR3nt: TGCAGGGCTGGACGGAACCAAGAGACCCAGTACTTC

abundance: few
j_gene: TRBJ2-7
v_gene: TRBV19
d_gene: -
CDR3aa: CASSNSYEQYF
CDR3nt: TGTGCCAGTAGTAACAGCTACGAGCAGTACTTC

abundance: many
j_gene: TRBJ2-1
v_gene: TRBV3-1
d_gene: -
CDR3aa: CASSSAPWDVRF
CDR3nt: TGTGCCAGCAGCTCGGCGCCCTGGGACGTCCGATTC

abundance: few
j_gene: TRBJ1-5
v_gene: TRBV21-1
d_gene: -
CDR3aa: CASSRGQPQHF
CDR3nt: TGTGCCAGCAGCAGAGGTCAGCCCCAGCATTTT